The 19 T cell receptor beta chains listed next were all sequenced from one sample in a study of cytomegalovirus exposure and HLA in healthy donors. TCRdb keeps only in-frame clones here, not all; method: immunoSEQ multiplex PCR. The sample has about 140,000 clones; roughly four fifths are singletons. Sequencing used PBMCs. The receptors were gathered from a woman in her thirties in good health and CMV-seronegative.

V gene TRBV11-1 combines with J gene TRBJ2-3, with 7 bases that match TRBD2. This CDR3 spans 15 amino acids. The germline gives CDR1 SGHAT, CDR2 FQDESV (reference sequence). V lost 5 bases, J lost 3 bases, and 8 bases stayed unmatched. The CDR3 reads CASSLTGGGTDTQYF. CDR3 sequence (DNA): TGTGCCAGCAGCCTCACTGGGGGAGGGACAGATACGCAGTATTTT.

J is TRBJ1-2 and V is TRBV28; D perhaps matches TRBD1 (5 bases). The germline V and J ends were trimmed by 6 bases and 6 bases, with 17 bases remaining between them. The V gene's germline CDR1 is MDHEN and CDR2 SYDVKM. This CDR3 spans 14 amino acids. The CDR3 loop is CASSDFRDPDGYTF. The CDR3 DNA reads as TGTGCCAGCAGCGACTTCAGGGATCCGGATGGCTACACCTTC.

The V and J genes are TRBV9 and TRBJ2-1; 7 bases fit TRBD1. The J segment lost 6 bases and the V segment lost 4 bases, leaving 13 bases of the junction unmatched. The CDR3 has 16 residues. CDR1 and CDR2 from the germline V gene are SGDLS and YYNGEE. The CDR3 spells CASSPETGLVTNEQFF. In DNA form, the CDR3 reads TGTGCCAGCAGCCCAGAGACAGGGCTTGTAACCAATGAGCAGTTCTTC.

The chain employs TRBV6-5 and TRBJ1-3, with D perhaps matching TRBD1 (5 bases). The CDR3 spans 13 residues. Germline V gene lookup returns CDR1 MNHEY and CDR2 SVGAGI. Trimming took 8 bases from V and 9 from J, leaving 17 bases between them. CDR3 nucleotides: TGTGCCAGCTGGTTAGGGCAGGGCGGCACCATATATTTT. It is translated as CASWLGQGGTIYF.

The V call is TRBV5-1, the J call TRBJ2-5; D possibly corresponds to TRBD2 (6 bases). Trimming left V 4 bases short and J 0 bases short, with 7 bases between. The CDR3 consists of 13 residues. Germline V gene data show CDR1 as SGHRS and CDR2 as YFSETQ. CDR3 DNA sequence: TGCGCCAGCAGCGGAGGGAACCAAGAGACCCAGTACTTC. Residues: CASSGGNQETQYF.

This clone appeared many times. V and J are TRBV7-8 and TRBJ1-5; the D is unclear. Per the germline V gene, CDR1 is SGHVS and CDR2 is FQNEAQ. Trimming left V 5 bases short and J 9 bases short, with 14 bases between. This CDR3 has 13 residues. The CDR3 DNA reads as TGTGCCAGCAGCCCCTGGGAGCTTTGGCCCCAGCATTTT. Encoded protein: CASSPWELWPQHF.

This clone was recorded at least ten times. The V call is TRBV28, the J call TRBJ2-7, with D maybe TRBD1 (6 bases). V was pared by 5 bases and J by 0 bases, with 14 bases between. The CDR3 length is 15 residues. Germline CDR1 and CDR2: MDHEN and SYDVKM. CDR3 DNA: TGTGCCAGCAGTGAGCCAGGGGACCCCTCCTACGAGCAGTACTTC. It encodes CASSEPGDPSYEQYF.

The V call is TRBV2, the J call TRBJ2-7; TRBD1 matches 7 bases. Germline trimming cut 8 bases from V and 4 bases from J; bases unmatched to any gene: 8. The CDR3 loop spans 13 amino acids. Germline V gene lookup returns CDR1 SNHLY and CDR2 FYNNEI. The CDR3, as DNA: TGTGCCAGCGATGACAGGGTTCGGTACGAGCAGTACTTC. Amino acid sequence: CASDDRVRYEQYF. Full variable domain (missing parts from reference TRBV2 and TRBJ2-7): EPEVTQTPSHQVTQMGQEVILRCVPISNHLYFYWYRQILGQKVEFLVSFYNNEISEKSEIFDDQFSVERPDGSNFTLKIRSTKLEDSAMYFCASDDRVRYEQYFGPGTRLTVT.

CDR3 amino acids: CASSRTGIDQPQHF. The CDR3 DNA reads TGTGCCAGTAGTAGGACAGGGATTGATCAGCCCCAGCATTTT. The gene calls are TRBV19 and TRBJ1-5, with TRBD1 matching over 8 bases. The CDR3 runs 14 residues. J gave up 5 bases and V 4 bases, and 4 bases lay outside the gene matches. Germline lookup yields CDR1 LNHDA and CDR2 SQIVND (reference sequence).

The chain employs TRBV7-2 and TRBJ1-1; TRBD1 might be the D (6 bases). V was shortened by 0 bases and J by 5 bases, with 13 bases between the two germline ends. The CDR3 spans 15 residues. Germline CDR1 and CDR2: SGHTA and FQGNSA. The CDR3 protein is CASSLAPGEGTEAFF. Here the CDR3 DNA reads TGTGCCAGCAGCTTAGCCCCAGGGGAAGGGACTGAAGCTTTCTTT.

The rearrangement uses TRBV20-1 and TRBJ2-3; TRBD2 is a possible D gene (5 bases). Germline CDR1 and CDR2: DFQATT and SNEGSKA (reference sequence). The CDR3 has 10 residues. V lost 6 bases, J lost 5 bases, and 6 bases lay in between. CDR3 coding DNA: TGCAGTGCCGGAGGAGATACGCAGTATTTT. Its translation: CSAGGDTQYF.

V and J are TRBV27 and TRBJ1-2; D remains ambiguous. V lost 5 bases and J 3 bases, leaving 13 bases between the germline ends. Germline CDR1 reads MNHEY; CDR2 reads SMNVEV (reference sequence). The CDR3 spans 14 residues. CDR3 nucleotide sequence: TGTGCCAGCAGTCCCCTCCGCGAGGACTATGGCTACACCTTC. This codes for CASSPLREDYGYTF.

The chain couples TRBV5-1 to TRBJ1-4; D is perhaps TRBD1 (6 bases). The germline CDR1 and CDR2 sequences are SGHRS and YFSETQ. The CDR3 extends over 14 amino acids. The germline V and J ends were trimmed by 3 bases and 7 bases, with 13 bases remaining between them. CDR3 amino acids: CASSSTTGSEKLFF. In DNA, the CDR3 is TGCGCCAGCAGCTCTACAACAGGGAGTGAAAAACTGTTTTTT. Filled out from reference TRBV5-1 and TRBJ1-4, the complete variable domain reads KAGVTQTPRYLIKTRGQQVTLSCSPISGHRSVSWYQQTPGQGLQFLFEYFSETQRNKGNFPGRFSGRQFSNSRSEMNVSTLELGDSALYLCASSSTTGSEKLFFGSGTQLSVL.

The gene calls are TRBV10-3 and TRBJ1-1; D is unclear. Germline-derived CDR1 and CDR2 are ENHRY and SYGVKD. This CDR3 comprises 15 residues. V dropped 4 bases and J dropped 0 bases, with 12 bases sitting between them. CDR3 sequence: CAISGGLKMNTEAFF. CDR3 sequence (DNA): TGTGCCATCAGTGGTGGACTGAAGATGAACACTGAAGCTTTCTTT.

In this sample, this clone turned up once. The rearrangement uses TRBV2 and TRBJ2-4; 8 bases are a match to TRBD1. V dropped 3 bases and J dropped 0; count of bases not matched to a gene: 4. Germline V gene data show CDR1 as SNHLY and CDR2 as FYNNEI. The CDR3 consists of 16 residues. The CDR3 region has the DNA TGTGCCAGCAGTGACCCCAGGGGGCTAGCCAAAAACATTCAGTACTTC. Its protein is CASSDPRGLAKNIQYF. Drawing the rest from reference TRBV2 and TRBJ2-4, the complete variable domain is EPEVTQTPSHQVTQMGQEVILRCVPISNHLYFYWYRQILGQKVEFLVSFYNNEISEKSEIFDDQFSVERPDGSNFTLKIRSTKLEDSAMYFCASSDPRGLAKNIQYFGAGTRLSVL.

This clone was counted a few times. This rearrangement joins TRBV11-2 to TRBJ1-2; the D is unclear. V was trimmed by 1 base and J by 4 bases, leaving 16 bases between them. CDR1 is SGHAT, CDR2 FQNNGV, per germline. CDR3 length equals 16 residues. For the CDR3, the DNA is TGTGCCAGCAGCTTAGGGGGAGTTCGGGAAGGCTATGGCTACACCTTC. Encoded protein: CASSLGGVREGYGYTF.

The genes are TRBV5-8 and TRBJ1-5, with 8 bases matching TRBD1. The CDR3 runs 14 residues. The germline CDR1 and CDR2 sequences are SGHTS and YDEGEE. V lost 6 bases to trimming and J lost 5 bases; unmatched junction nucleotides: 7. CDR3 in amino acids: CASTGQEVDQPQHF. The DNA of the CDR3 is TGTGCCAGCACGGGACAGGAGGTCGATCAGCCCCAGCATTTT.

This clone appeared once. The rearrangement links TRBV7-8 to TRBJ2-3; 14 bases fit TRBD2. J was trimmed by 1 base and V by 5 bases; bases with no gene match: 8. Germline V gene lookup returns CDR1 SGHVS and CDR2 FQNEAQ. This CDR3 contains 18 residues. CDR3 amino acids: CASSRRTSGGQGTDTQYF. CDR3 bases: TGTGCCAGCAGCCGAAGGACTAGCGGGGGGCAAGGCACAGATACGCAGTATTTT.

The J gene is TRBJ2-3, the V gene TRBV28; D is possibly TRBD2 (6 bases). Trimming stripped 2 bases from V and 0 bases from J, with 18 bases between. CDR1 is MDHEN and CDR2 is SYDVKM in the germline V gene. This CDR3 has 18 residues. CDR3 coding DNA: TGTGCCAGCAGTTTAGCCATCGGGACTCATACTAGCACAGATACGCAGTATTTT. Its protein is CASSLAIGTHTSTDTQYF.